This is a list of T cell receptor beta chains from one sample in a study of technical replicates of blood from a handful of donors. Measured with immunoSEQ multiplex PCR; TCRdb has only the in-frame clones, and not every one. The data hold fewer than 85,000 clones, with roughly 92% observed a single time. The sample comprised T cells isolated from PBMCs. These receptors all come from a human donor in good health. The CDR3 runs from the conserved cysteine through the conserved F or W. The order of the fields is J gene, V gene, D gene, clone size, CDR3 protein, CDR3 DNA. A D gene is named only where the DNA matches it firmly. Only part of the rows carry a size: once, few, many, or a class if the clone is expanded.

TRBJ1-5 | TRBV18 | . | . | CASSPAGYSNQPQHF | TGTGCCAGCTCACCGGCAGGCTATAGCAATCAGCCCCAGCATTTT
TRBJ1-1 | TRBV9 | TRBD1 | few | CASSVTGGNEAFF | TGTGCCAGCAGCGTCACAGGGGGAAATGAGGCTTTCTTT
TRBJ2-1 | TRBV19 | . | . | CASRWGDDEQFF | TGTGCCAGTAGGTGGGGGGACGATGAGCAGTTCTTC
TRBJ2-2 | TRBV19 | TRBD1 | once | CASTPGQSTGELFF | TGTGCCAGTACCCCGGGACAGAGTACCGGGGAGCTGTTTTTT
TRBJ2-1 | TRBV7-6 | TRBD1 | . | CASSLSWTGKYNEQFF | TGTGCCAGCAGCTTGTCATGGACAGGGAAATACAATGAGCAGTTCTTC
TRBJ1-3 | TRBV28 | . | . | CASSPLGNTIYF | TGTGCCAGCAGTCCCTTGGGAAACACCATATATTTT
TRBJ1-2 | TRBV29-1 | . | . | CSVEEEGRSYTF | TGCAGCGTTGAAGAGGAGGGGCGGTCGTACACCTTC
TRBJ2-7 | TRBV9 | . | . | CASSGPNGIAYEQYF | TGTGCCAGCAGCGGTCCAAACGGTATAGCCTACGAGCAGTACTTC
TRBJ2-5 | TRBV5-1 | TRBD1 | . | CASSLTGTVYQETQYF | TGCGCCAGCAGCCTAACCGGGACAGTGTACCAAGAGACCCAGTACTTC
TRBJ2-7 | TRBV19 | . | . | CASSTPASYEQYF | TGTGCCAGCTCCACTCCCGCCTCCTACGAGCAGTACTTC
TRBJ2-7 | TRBV6-6 | . | . | CASSYPGAYEQYF | TGTGCCAGCAGTTACCCGGGAGCCTACGAGCAGTACTTC